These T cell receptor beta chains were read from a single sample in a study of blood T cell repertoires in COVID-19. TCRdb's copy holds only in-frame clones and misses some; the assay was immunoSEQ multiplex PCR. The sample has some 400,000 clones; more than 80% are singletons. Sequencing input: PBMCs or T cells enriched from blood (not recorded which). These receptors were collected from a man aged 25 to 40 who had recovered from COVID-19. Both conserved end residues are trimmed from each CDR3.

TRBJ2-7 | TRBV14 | ASSQEELALASEQY
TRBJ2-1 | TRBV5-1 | ASSFPGDEQF
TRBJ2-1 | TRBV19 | ASSNRDKGPSYNEQF
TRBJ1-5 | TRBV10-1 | ASSESTGLGQPQH
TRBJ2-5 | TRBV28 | ASSSGQKETQY
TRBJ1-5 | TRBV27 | ASSPLGGGPQH
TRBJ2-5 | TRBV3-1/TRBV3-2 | ASSQDEQGAETQY
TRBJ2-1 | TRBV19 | ASTHTGTSGFSYNEQF
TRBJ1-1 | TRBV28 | ASSLFGRWTEAF
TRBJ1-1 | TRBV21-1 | ASSISGGGKPEAF
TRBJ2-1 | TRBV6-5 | ASRPSGGPSSEQF
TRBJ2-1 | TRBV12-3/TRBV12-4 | ASSWQNEQF
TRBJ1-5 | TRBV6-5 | ASSYSGNSNQPQH
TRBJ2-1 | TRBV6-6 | ASSHEAGGHPYEQF
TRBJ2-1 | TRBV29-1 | SALAGAPGNEQF
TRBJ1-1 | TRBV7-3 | ASRAGDRDTEAF
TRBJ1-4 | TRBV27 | ASSRSGISDEKLF
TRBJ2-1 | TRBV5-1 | ASSVGSSYNEQF
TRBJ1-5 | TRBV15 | ATSGFGGPQH
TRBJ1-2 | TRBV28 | ASRETGLYGYT
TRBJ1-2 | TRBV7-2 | ASSTRSYGYT
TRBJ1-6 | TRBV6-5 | ASNPGDKDSPLH
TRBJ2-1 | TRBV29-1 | SVAGWSTSYNEQF
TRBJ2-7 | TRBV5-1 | ASSFTPGREQY
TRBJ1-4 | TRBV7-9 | ASSPGQGLTNEKLF
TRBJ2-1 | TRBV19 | ASRLAGGSSYNEQF
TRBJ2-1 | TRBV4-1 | ASSQELAGVNEQF
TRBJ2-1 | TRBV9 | ASSGASGRAPNEQF
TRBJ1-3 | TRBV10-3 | AISDGSSGNTIY
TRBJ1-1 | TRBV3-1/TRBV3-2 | ASSPLGGTEAF
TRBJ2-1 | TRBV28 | ASTLGPAGEQF
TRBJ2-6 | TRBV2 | ASGGGSSGANVLT
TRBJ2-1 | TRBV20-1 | SAGGARKF
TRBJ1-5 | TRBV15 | ATSRQGRVDQPQH
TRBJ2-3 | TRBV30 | AWSVLERTPTDTQY
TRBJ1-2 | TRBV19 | ASSQTAFYGYT
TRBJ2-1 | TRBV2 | ASRVGQSSYNEQF
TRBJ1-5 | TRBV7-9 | ASSLMGAHQPQH
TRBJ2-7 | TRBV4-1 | ASSPGQSYEQY
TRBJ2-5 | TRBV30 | AWSRVQTQY
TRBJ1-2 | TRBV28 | ASSSLGTGVRGYT
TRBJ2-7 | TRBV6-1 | ASSEAGTVYEQY
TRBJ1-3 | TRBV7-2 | ASSLAFRGNTIY
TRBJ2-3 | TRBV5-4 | ASSPGLAGGHTDTQY
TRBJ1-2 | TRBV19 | ASRPGQGAAGYT
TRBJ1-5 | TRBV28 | ASGRGINQPQH
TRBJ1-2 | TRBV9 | ASSVSSTTLAHKPTNYGYT
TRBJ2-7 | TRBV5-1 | ASSPGTYEQY
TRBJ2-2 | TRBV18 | ASSPRTAAGELF
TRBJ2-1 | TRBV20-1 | SASRDRRLNEQF
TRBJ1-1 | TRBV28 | ASSPRQYVTEAF
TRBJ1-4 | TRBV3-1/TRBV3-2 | ASSPSWDRGEKLF
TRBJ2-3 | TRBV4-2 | ASSQASPSIVTQY